This T cell receptor beta chain was identified in a study of a mutant IDH1 vaccine in newly diagnosed glioma. Background on the study: Patients underwent eight vaccinations, which took place in weeks 1, 3, 5, 7, 11, 15, 19 and 23.

Time point in this sample: week 11, during vaccination. The content of each vaccine dose was 300 ug of mutant IDH1 20-mer peptide, and topical imiquimod accompanied it. Assay used: immunoSEQ multiplex PCR; TCRdb lists only in-frame clones, some missing. The table lists 40,000 to 55,000 clones, roughly nine tenths of them singletons. As for this clone: Antigen: not known.

The material sequenced was PBMCs, taken from a glioma patient whose treatment included an IDH1 peptide vaccine. The TCR originated in a middle-aged man with glioma.

CDR3 DNA: TGTGCCAGCAGCCAGGGACAACAGAATCAGCCCCAGCATTTT. Translating it yields CASSQGQQNQPQHF. The genes are TRBV7-6 and TRBJ1-5, with D perhaps matching TRBD1 (6 bases). The V and J ends lost 5 bases and 4 bases respectively, with 12 bases between them. Germline V gene lookup returns CDR1 SGHVS and CDR2 FNYEAQ. The CDR3 has 14 amino acids.